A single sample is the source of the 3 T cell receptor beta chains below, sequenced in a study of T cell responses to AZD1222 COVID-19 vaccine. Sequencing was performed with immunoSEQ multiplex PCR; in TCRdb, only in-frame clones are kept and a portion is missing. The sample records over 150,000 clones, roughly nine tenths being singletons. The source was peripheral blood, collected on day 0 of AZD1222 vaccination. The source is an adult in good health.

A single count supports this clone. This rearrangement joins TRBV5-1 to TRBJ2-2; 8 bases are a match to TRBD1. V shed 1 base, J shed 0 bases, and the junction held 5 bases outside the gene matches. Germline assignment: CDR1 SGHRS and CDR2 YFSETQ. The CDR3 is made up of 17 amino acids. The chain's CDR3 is CASSLTGGRSNTGELFF. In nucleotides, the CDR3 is TGCGCCAGCAGCTTGACAGGGGGGCGCTCGAACACCGGGGAGCTGTTTTTT.

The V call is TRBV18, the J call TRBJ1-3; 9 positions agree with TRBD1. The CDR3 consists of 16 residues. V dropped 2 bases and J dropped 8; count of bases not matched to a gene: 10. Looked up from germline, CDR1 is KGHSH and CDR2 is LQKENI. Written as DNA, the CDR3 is TGTGCCAGCTCACCATCGGGCACAGGGGGCAGGGACACCATATATTTT. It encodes CASSPSGTGGRDTIYF.

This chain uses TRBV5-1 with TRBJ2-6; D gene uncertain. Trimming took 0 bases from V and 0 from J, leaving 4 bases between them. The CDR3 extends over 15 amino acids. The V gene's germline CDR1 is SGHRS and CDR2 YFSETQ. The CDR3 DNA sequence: TGCGCCAGCAGCTTGGCGAGCTCTGGGGCCAACGTCCTGACTTTC. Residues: CASSLASSGANVLTF.